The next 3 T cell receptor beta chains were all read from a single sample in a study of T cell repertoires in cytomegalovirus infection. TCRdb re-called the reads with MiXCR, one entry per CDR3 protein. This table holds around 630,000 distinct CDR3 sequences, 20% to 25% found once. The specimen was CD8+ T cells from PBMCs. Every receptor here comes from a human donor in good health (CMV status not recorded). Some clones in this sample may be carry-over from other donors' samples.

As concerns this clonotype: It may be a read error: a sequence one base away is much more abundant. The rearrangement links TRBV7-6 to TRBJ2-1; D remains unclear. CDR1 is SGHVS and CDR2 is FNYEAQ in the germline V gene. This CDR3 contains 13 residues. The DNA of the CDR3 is TGTGTCAGCAGCTTAAAAGTCTACAATGAGCAGTTCTTC. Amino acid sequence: CVSSLKVYNEQFF.

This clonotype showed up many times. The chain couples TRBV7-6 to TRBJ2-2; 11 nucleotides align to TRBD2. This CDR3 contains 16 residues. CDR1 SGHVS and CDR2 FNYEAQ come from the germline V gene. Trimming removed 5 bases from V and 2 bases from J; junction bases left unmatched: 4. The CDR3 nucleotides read TGTGCCAGCAGCCTTCTAGCGGGGGGAAACACCGGGGAGCTGTTTTTT. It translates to CASSLLAGGNTGELFF.

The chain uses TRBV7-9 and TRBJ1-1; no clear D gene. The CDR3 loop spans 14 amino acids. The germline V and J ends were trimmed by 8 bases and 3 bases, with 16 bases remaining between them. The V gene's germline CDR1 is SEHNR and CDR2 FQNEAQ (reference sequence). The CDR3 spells CASLPPGRDTEAFF. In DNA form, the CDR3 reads TGTGCCAGCCTACCACCGGGGAGGGACACTGAAGCTTTCTTT.